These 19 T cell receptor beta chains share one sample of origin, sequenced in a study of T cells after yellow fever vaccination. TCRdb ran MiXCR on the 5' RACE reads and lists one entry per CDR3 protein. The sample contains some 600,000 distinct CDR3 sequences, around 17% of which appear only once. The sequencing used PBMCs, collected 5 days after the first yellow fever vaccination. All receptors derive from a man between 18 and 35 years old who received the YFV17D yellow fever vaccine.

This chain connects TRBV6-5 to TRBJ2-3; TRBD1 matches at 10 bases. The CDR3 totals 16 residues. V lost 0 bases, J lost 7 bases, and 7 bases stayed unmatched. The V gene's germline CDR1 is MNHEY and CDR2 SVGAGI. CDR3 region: CASSYSLRQGAYTQYF. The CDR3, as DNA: TGTGCCAGCAGTTACTCGTTGCGACAGGGGGCTTATACGCAGTATTTT.

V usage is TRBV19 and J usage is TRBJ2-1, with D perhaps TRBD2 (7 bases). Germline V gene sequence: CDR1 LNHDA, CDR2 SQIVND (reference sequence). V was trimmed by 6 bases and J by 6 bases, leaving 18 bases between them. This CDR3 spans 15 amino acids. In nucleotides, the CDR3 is TGTGCCAGTAGCTTCCGGGGGGCAGGGTTCAATGAGCAGTTCTTC. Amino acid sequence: CASSFRGAGFNEQFF.

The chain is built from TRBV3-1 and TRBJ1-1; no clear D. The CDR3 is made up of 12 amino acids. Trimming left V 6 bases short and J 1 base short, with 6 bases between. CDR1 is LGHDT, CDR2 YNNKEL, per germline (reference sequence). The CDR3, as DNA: TGTGCCAGCAGATCCCAGAACACTGAAGCTTTCTTT. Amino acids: CASRSQNTEAFF.

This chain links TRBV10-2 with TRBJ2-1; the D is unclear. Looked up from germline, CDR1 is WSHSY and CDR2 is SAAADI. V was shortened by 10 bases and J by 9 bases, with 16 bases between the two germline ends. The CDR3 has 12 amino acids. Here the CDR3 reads CATGPTGGEQFF. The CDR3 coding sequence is TGCGCCACCGGGCCCACGGGTGGTGAGCAGTTCTTC.

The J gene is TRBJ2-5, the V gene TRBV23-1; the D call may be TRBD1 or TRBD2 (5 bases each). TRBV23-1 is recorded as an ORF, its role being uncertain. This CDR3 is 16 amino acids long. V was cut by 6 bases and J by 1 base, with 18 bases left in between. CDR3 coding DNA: TGCGCCAGCAGCTTCGAGGAAAAGGGACGCCAAGAGACCCAGTACTTC. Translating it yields CASSFEEKGRQETQYF.

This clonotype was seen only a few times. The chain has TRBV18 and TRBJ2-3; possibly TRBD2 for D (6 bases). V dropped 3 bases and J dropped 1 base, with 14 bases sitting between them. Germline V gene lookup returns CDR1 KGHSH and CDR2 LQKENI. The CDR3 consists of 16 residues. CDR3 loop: CASSPLGGGGTDTQYF. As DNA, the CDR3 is TGTGCCAGCTCACCCCTGGGAGGTGGCGGCACAGATACGCAGTATTTT.

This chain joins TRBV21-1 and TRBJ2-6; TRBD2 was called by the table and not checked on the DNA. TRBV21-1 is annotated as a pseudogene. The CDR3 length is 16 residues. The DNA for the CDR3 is TGTGCCAGCAGCAAGGGAGGGGAGACTGGGGCCAACGTCCTGACTTTC. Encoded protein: CASSKGGETGANVLTF.

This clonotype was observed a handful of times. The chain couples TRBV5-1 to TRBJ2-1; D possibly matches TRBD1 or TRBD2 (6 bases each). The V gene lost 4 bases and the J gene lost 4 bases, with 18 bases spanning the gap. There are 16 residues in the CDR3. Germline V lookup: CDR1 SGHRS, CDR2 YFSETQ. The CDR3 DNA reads TGCGCCAGCAGCGGGGGGAGTGCGGACAGATACAATGAGCAGTTCTTC. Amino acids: CASSGGSADRYNEQFF.

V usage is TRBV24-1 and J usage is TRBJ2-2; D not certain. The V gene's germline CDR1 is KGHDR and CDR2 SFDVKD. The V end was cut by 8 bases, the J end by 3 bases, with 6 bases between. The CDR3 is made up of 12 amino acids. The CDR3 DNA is TGTGCCACCATCTCAGACACCGGGGAGCTGTTTTTT. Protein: CATISDTGELFF.

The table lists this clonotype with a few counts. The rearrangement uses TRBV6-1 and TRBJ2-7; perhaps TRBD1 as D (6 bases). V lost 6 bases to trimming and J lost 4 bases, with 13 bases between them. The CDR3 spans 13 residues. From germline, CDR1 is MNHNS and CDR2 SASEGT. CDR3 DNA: TGTGCCAGCAGAGTCACAGGGAAATACGAGCAGTACTTC. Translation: CASRVTGKYEQYF.

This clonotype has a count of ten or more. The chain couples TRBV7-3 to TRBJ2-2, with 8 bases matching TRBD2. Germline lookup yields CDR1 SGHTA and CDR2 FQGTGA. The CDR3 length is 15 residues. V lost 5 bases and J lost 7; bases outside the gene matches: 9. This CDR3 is CASSPTGGAGGELFF. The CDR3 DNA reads TGTGCCAGCAGCCCGACCGGGGGGGCCGGCGGGGAGCTGTTTTTT.

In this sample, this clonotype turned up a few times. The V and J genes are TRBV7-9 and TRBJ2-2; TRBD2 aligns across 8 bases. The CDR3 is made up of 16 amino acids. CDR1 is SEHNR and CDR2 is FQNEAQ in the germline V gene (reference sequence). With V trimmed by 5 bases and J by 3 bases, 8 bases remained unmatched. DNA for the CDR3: TGTGCCAGCAGCCCCCCTAGCGGGTATGACACCGGGGAGCTGTTTTTT. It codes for CASSPPSGYDTGELFF.

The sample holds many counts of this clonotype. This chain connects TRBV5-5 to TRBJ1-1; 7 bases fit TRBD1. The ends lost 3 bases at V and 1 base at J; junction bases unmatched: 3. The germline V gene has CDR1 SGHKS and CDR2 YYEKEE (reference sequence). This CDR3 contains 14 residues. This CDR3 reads CASSSGGSNTEAFF. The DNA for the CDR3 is TGTGCCAGCAGCTCAGGGGGTTCGAACACTGAAGCTTTCTTT.

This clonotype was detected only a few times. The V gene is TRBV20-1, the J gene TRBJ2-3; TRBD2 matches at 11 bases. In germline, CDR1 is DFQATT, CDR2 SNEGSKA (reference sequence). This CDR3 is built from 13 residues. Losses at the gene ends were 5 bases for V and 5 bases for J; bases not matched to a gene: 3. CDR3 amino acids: CSAPSGGIDTQYF. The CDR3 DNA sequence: TGCAGTGCTCCTAGCGGGGGGATAGATACGCAGTATTTT.

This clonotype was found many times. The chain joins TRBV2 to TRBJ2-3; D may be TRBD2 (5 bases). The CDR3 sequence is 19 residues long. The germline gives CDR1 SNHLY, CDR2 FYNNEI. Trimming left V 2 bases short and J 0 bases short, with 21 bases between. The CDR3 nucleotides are TGTGCCAGCAGTGAACGGGCCGGGATCTCAACCCCTAGCACAGATACGCAGTATTTT. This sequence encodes CASSERAGISTPSTDTQYF.

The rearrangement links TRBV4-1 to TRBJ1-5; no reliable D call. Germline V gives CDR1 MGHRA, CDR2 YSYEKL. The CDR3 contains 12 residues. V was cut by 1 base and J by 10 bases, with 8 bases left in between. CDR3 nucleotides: TGCGCCAGCAGCCAAGGAGGGCATCCCCAGCATTTT. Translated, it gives CASSQGGHPQHF.

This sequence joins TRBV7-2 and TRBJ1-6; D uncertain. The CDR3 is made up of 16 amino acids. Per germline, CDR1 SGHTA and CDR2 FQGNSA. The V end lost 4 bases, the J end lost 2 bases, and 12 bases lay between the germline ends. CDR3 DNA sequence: TGTGCCAGCAGCTCCAAACTTTTGGCCTATAATTCACCCCTCCACTTT. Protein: CASSSKLLAYNSPLHF.

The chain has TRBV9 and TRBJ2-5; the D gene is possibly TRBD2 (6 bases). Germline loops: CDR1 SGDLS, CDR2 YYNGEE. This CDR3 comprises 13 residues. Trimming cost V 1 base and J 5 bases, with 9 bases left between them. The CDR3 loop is CASSVRSGETQYF. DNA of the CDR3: TGTGCCAGCAGCGTACGGAGCGGGGAGACCCAGTACTTC. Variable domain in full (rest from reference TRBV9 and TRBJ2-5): DSGVTQTPKHLITATGQRVTLRCSPRSGDLSVYWYQQSLDQGLQFLIQYYNGEERAKGNILERFSAQQFPDLHSELNLSSLELGDSALYFCASSVRSGETQYFGPGTRLLVL.

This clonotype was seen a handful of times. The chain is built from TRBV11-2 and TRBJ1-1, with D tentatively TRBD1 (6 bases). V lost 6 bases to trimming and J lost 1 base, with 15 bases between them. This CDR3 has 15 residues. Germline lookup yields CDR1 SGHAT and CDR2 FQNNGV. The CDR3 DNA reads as TGTGCCAGCAGTCGTGGGGGGCAGGCGAACACTGAAGCTTTCTTT. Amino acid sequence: CASSRGGQANTEAFF.